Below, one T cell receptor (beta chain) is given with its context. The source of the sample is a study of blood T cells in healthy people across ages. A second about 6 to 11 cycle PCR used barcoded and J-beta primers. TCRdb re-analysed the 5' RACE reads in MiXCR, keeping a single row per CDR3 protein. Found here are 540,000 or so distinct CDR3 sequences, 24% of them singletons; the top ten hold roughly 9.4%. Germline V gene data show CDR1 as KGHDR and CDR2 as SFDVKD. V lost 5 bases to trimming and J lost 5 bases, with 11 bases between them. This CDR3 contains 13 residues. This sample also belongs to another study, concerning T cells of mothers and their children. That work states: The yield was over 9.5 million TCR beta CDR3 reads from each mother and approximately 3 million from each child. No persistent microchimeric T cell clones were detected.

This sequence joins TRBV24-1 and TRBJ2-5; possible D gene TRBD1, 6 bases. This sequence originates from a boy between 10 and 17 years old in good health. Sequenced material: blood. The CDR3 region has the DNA TGTGCCACCAGTGGAGACAGGACGGAGACCCAGTACTTC. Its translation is CATSGDRTETQYF.